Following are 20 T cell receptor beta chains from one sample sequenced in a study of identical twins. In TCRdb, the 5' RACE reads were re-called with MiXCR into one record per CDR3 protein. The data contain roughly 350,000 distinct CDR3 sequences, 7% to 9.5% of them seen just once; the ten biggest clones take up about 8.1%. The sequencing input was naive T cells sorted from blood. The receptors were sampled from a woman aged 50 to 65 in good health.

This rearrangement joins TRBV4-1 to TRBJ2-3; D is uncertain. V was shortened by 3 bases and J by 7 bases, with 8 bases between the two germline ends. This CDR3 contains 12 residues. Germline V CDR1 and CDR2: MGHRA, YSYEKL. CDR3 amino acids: CASSHPPNTQYF. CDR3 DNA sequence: TGCGCCAGCAGCCACCCGCCAAATACGCAGTATTTT.

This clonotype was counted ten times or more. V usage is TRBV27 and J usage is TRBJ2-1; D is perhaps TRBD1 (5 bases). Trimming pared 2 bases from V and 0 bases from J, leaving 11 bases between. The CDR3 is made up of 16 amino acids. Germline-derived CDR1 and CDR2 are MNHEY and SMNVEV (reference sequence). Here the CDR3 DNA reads TGTGCCAGCAGTTTACCAGGGTCGCGCTCCTACAATGAGCAGTTCTTC. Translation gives CASSLPGSRSYNEQFF.

This chain's CDR3 is CASRGFRGLDYEQYF. CDR3 nucleotides: TGCGCCAGCAGAGGGTTCCGGGGCCTCGACTACGAGCAGTACTTC. J is TRBJ2-7 and V is TRBV5-1; tentatively, D is TRBD1 or TRBD2 (5 bases each). Germline V gene lookup returns CDR1 SGHRS and CDR2 YFSETQ. V lost 5 bases and J lost 3, with 18 bases in between. This CDR3 is built from 15 residues.

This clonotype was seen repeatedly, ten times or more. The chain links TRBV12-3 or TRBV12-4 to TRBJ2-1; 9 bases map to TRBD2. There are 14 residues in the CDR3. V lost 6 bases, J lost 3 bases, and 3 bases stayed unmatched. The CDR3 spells CASRYSGSYNEQFF. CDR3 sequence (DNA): TGTGCCAGCAGGTATAGCGGGAGCTACAATGAGCAGTTCTTC.

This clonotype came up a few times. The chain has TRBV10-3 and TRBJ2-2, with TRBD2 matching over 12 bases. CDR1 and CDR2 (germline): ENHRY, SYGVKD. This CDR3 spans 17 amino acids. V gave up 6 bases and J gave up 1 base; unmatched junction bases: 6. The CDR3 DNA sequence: TGTGCCATCAGGACTAGCGGGAGAAGGGGGAACACCGGGGAGCTGTTTTTT. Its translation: CAIRTSGRRGNTGELFF.

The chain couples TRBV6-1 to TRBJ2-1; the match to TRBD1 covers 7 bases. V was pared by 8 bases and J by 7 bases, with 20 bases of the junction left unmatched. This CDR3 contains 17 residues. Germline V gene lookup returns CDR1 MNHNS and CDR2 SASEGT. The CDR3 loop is CASRGQIRIRGANEQFF. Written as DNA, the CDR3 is TGTGCCAGCCGGGGACAGATCCGTATTCGGGGCGCGAATGAGCAGTTCTTC.

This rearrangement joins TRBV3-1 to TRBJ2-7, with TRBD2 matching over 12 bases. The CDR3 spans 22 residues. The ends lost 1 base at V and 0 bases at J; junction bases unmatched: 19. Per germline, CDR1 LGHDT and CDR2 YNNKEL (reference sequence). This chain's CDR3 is CASSQGSLRLAGEFTYSYEQYV. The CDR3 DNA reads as TGTGCCAGCAGCCAAGGCTCCCTCAGACTAGCGGGAGAGTTTACGTACTCCTACGAGCAGTACGTC.

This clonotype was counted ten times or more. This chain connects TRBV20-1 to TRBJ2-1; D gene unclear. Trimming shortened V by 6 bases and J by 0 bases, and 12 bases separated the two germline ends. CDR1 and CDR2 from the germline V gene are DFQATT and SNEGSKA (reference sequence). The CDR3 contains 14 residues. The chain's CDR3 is CSAAGQDSYNEQFF. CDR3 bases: TGCAGTGCAGCCGGGCAGGACTCCTACAATGAGCAGTTCTTC.

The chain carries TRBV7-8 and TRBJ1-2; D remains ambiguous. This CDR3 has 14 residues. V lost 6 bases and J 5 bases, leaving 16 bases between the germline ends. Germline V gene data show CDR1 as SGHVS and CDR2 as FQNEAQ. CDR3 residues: CASSSRQGPYGYTF. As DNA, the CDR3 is TGTGCCAGCAGTTCCCGCCAAGGACCGTATGGCTACACCTTC. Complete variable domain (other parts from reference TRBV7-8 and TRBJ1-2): GAGVSQSPRYKVAKRGQDVALRCDPISGHVSLFWYQQALGQGPEFLTYFQNEAQLDKSGLPSDRFFAERPEGSVSTLKIQRTQQEDSAVYLCASSSRQGPYGYTFGSGTRLTVV.

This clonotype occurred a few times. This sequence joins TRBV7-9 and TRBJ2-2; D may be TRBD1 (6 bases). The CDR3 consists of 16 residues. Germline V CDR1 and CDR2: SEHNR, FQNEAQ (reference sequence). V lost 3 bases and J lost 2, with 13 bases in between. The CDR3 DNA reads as TGTGCCAGCAGCTTGGGGGCGACGAAAAACACCGGGGAGCTGTTTTTT. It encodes CASSLGATKNTGELFF.

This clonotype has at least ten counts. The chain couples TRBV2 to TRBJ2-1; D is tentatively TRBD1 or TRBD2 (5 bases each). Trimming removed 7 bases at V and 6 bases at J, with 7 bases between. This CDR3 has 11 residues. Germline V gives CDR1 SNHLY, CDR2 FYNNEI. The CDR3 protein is CASMRGNEQFF. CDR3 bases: TGTGCCAGCATGAGGGGCAATGAGCAGTTCTTC.

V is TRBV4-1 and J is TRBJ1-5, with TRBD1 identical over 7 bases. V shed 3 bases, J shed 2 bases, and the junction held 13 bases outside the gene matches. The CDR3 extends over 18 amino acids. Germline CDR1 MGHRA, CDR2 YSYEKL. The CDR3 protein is CASSHTTGSRGGNQPQHF. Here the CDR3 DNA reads TGCGCCAGCAGCCATACGACAGGGTCTCGTGGGGGCAATCAGCCCCAGCATTTT.

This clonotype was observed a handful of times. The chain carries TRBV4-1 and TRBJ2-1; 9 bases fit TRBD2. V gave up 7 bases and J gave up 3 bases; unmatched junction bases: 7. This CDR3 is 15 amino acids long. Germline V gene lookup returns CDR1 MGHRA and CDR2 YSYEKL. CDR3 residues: CASNRQLAGYNEQFF. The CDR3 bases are TGCGCCAGCAACCGTCAACTAGCGGGCTACAATGAGCAGTTCTTC.

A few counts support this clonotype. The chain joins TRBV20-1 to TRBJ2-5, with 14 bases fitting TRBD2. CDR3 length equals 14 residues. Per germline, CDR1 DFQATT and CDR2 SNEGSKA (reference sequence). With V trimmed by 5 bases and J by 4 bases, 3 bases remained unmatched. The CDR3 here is CSASGLAGGETQYF. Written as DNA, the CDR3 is TGCAGTGCTTCCGGACTAGCGGGAGGAGAGACCCAGTACTTC.

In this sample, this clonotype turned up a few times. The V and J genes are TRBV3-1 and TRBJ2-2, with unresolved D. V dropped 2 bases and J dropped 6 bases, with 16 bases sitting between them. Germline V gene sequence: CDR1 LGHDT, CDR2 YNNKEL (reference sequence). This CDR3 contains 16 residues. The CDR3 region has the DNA TGTGCCAGCAGCCAACAGCGTAGGCCTGGGGCCGGGGAGCTGTTTTTT. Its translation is CASSQQRRPGAGELFF.

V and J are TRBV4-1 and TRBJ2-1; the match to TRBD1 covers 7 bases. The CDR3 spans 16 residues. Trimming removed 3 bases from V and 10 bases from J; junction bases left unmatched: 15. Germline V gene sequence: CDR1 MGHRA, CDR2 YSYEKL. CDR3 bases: TGCGCCAGCAGCCAGCCCGGGACAGAAAAACGCGGGGAGCAGTTCTTC. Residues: CASSQPGTEKRGEQFF.

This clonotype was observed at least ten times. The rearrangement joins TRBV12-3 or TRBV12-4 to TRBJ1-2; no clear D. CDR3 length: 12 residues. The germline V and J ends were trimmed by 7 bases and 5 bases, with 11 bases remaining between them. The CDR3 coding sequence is TGTGCCAGCACCCCCGCAGCTTATGGCTACACCTTC. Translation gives CASTPAAYGYTF.

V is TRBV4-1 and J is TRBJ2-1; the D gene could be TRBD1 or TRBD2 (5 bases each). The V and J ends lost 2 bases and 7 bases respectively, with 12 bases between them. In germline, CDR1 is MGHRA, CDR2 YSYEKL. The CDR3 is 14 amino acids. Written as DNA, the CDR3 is TGCGCCAGCAGCCAACCGGGACCCCTGAATGAGCAGTTCTTC. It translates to CASSQPGPLNEQFF.

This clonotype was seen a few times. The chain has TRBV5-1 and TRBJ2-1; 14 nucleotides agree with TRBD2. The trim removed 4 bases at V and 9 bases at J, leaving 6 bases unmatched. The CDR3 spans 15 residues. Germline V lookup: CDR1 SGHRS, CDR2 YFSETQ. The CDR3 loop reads CASSPGTSGRFEQFF. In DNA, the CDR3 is TGCGCCAGCAGCCCGGGGACTAGCGGGAGATTTGAGCAGTTCTTC.

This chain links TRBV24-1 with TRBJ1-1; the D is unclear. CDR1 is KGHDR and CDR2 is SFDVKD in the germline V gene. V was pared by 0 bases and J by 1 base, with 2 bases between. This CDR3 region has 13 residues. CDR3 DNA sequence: TGTGCCACCAGTGATTTGACGAACACTGAAGCTTTCTTT. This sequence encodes CATSDLTNTEAFF.